One and the same sample provided the 18 T cell receptor beta chains below, sequenced in a study of T-cell reconstitution after alpha-beta-depleted transplantation in children. Unique molecular identifiers were built into the TCRbeta library. TCRdb called the PCR reads again in MiXCR, with one record for every CDR3 protein. The sample lists fewer than 500,000 distinct CDR3 sequences; about 40% were seen once. Specimen: PBMCs, collected before TCRalphabeta/CD19-depleted stem cell transplant. These TCRs come from a girl aged 2-10 years with aplastic anemia, due to receive a stem cell transplant.

The chain carries TRBV6-1 and TRBJ2-3; D not certain. V gave up 8 bases and J gave up 2 bases, with 11 bases separating them. The CDR3 loop spans 13 amino acids. Germline V gene sequence: CDR1 MNHNS, CDR2 SASEGT. The CDR3 loop is CASADRNTDTQYF. CDR3 DNA: TGTGCCAGCGCCGACCGAAACACAGATACGCAGTATTTT.

The chain is built from TRBV7-2 and TRBJ2-5; no clear D gene. Per the germline V gene, CDR1 is SGHTA and CDR2 is FQGNSA. V dropped 1 base and J dropped 5 bases, with 11 bases sitting between them. This CDR3 is 14 amino acids long. The CDR3 DNA reads TGTGCCAGCAGCTTAGAGGCTTCTGGGGAGACCCAGTACTTC. It yields the protein CASSLEASGETQYF.

This clonotype was counted ten times or more. The chain has TRBV6-1 and TRBJ2-2, with 8 bases matching TRBD1. V lost 5 bases, J lost 3 bases, and 5 bases stayed unmatched. The germline V gene has CDR1 MNHNS and CDR2 SASEGT. This CDR3 has 15 residues. The CDR3 DNA sequence: TGTGCCAGCAGTAGCGACAGGGGCGACACCGGGGAGCTGTTTTTT. It specifies CASSSDRGDTGELFF.

This chain connects TRBV20-1 to TRBJ1-2; D not certain. This CDR3 is 15 amino acids long. Trimming took off 3 bases at V and 8 bases at J, with 22 bases between the two ends. Germline CDR1 is DFQATT and CDR2 is SNEGSKA (reference sequence). The CDR3 sequence is CSARHSGSNNWGYTF. The CDR3 DNA is TGCAGTGCTAGGCACTCCGGGTCAAACAATTGGGGCTACACCTTC.

This chain links TRBV9 with TRBJ2-2, with unresolved D. The ends were cut back, 4 bases at V and 3 bases at J, with 19 bases in the middle. The CDR3 loop spans 17 amino acids. Germline V gives CDR1 SGDLS, CDR2 YYNGEE. CDR3 sequence: CASSHMSWAHDTGELFF. CDR3 DNA sequence: TGTGCCAGCAGCCACATGAGTTGGGCGCATGACACCGGGGAGCTGTTTTTT.

The V gene is TRBV28, the J gene TRBJ1-4; TRBD1 might be the D (6 bases). Germline V gene data show CDR1 as MDHEN and CDR2 as SYDVKM. Trimming took off 3 bases at V and 8 bases at J, with 13 bases between the two ends. The CDR3 is 14 amino acids. The CDR3 nucleotides read TGTGCCAGCAGTTTCGGCCAGGGGAGCGAAAAACTGTTTTTT. Translation: CASSFGQGSEKLFF.

V gene TRBV18 combines with J gene TRBJ2-3; 9 bases are a match to TRBD2. Germline V CDR1 and CDR2: KGHSH, LQKENI. The ends lost 2 bases at V and 1 base at J; junction bases unmatched: 7. This CDR3 is built from 17 residues. In DNA form, the CDR3 reads TGTGCCAGCTCACCATCGACTAGCGGAGGAGGCACAGATACGCAGTATTTT. Protein sequence: CASSPSTSGGGTDTQYF.

This chain joins TRBV7-9 and TRBJ2-7; D is unresolved. CDR3 length: 13 amino acids. Germline-derived CDR1 and CDR2 are SEHNR and FQNEAQ (reference sequence). Trimming left V 8 bases short and J 0 bases short, with 11 bases between. In DNA, the CDR3 is TGTGCCAGCTCTCGGGCGCTCTCCTACGAGCAGTACTTC. Amino acid sequence: CASSRALSYEQYF. Using reference TRBV7-9 and TRBJ2-7 for the parts outside the CDR3, the full variable domain is DTGVSQNPRHKITKRGQNVTFRCDPISEHNRLYWYRQTLGQGPEFLTYFQNEAQLEKSRLLSDRFSAERPKGSFSTLEIQRTEQGDSAMYLCASSRALSYEQYFGPGTRLTVT.

This rearrangement joins TRBV12-3 or TRBV12-4 to TRBJ1-6; TRBD1 matches 9 bases. V gave up 5 bases and J gave up 9 bases; unmatched junction bases: 8. This CDR3 is built from 15 residues. The chain's CDR3 is CASSRTTGGGSPLHF. CDR3 DNA sequence: TGTGCCAGCAGTCGAACGACAGGGGGAGGTTCACCCCTCCACTTT.

The chain uses TRBV20-1 and TRBJ2-5; D perhaps matches TRBD1 (6 bases). Trimming pared 0 bases from V and 2 bases from J, leaving 7 bases between. The CDR3 is 13 amino acids. Germline V lookup: CDR1 DFQATT, CDR2 SNEGSKA (reference sequence). CDR3 residues: CSARDRGQETQYF. The CDR3, as DNA: TGCAGTGCTAGAGACAGGGGACAAGAGACCCAGTACTTC.

This clonotype was counted only a few times. The chain uses TRBV12-3 or TRBV12-4 and TRBJ2-3; D is undetermined. This CDR3 is built from 14 residues. The V end lost 3 bases, the J end lost 4 bases, and 11 bases lay between the germline ends. The CDR3 DNA sequence: TGTGCCAGCAGTTTGGTGACTGGGTCAGATACGCAGTATTTT. This codes for CASSLVTGSDTQYF.

There are many counts of this clonotype. V usage is TRBV5-1 and J usage is TRBJ2-1; D gene unclear. In germline, CDR1 is SGHRS, CDR2 YFSETQ. The V end lost 3 bases, the J end lost 2 bases, and 9 bases lay between the germline ends. The CDR3 totals 14 residues. CDR3 sequence: CASSSETAYNEQFF. The CDR3 nucleotides are TGCGCCAGCAGCTCGGAGACTGCCTACAATGAGCAGTTCTTC.

This clonotype showed up just a few times. The gene calls are TRBV14 and TRBJ2-4, with D perhaps matching TRBD1 (6 bases). CDR1 SGHDN and CDR2 FVKESK come from the germline V gene. The V end lost 1 base, the J end lost 3 bases, and 25 bases lay between the germline ends. The CDR3 length is 20 residues. CDR3 sequence: CASSQGWRPNRDKGKNIQYF. The CDR3 nucleotides are TGTGCCAGCAGCCAAGGGTGGCGACCCAACCGGGACAAAGGCAAAAACATTCAGTACTTC.

This clonotype came up once. The chain couples TRBV6-1 to TRBJ1-3; maybe TRBD1 (6 bases). The V end lost 0 bases, the J end lost 7 bases, and 16 bases lay between the germline ends. This CDR3 has 16 amino acids. Germline loops: CDR1 MNHNS, CDR2 SASEGT. The CDR3 nucleotides are TGTGCCAGCAGTGAAGCTGCCGGGACACTTTTCAACACCATATATTTT. Translating gives CASSEAAGTLFNTIYF.

This sequence joins TRBV10-3 and TRBJ2-3; possible D gene TRBD2, 7 bases. The germline CDR1 and CDR2 sequences are ENHRY and SYGVKD. The CDR3 is 14 amino acids. V lost 9 bases and J 0 bases, leaving 13 bases between the germline ends. Here the CDR3 DNA reads TGTGCCATTGGGGGGGGACAAAGCACAGATACGCAGTATTTT. Translation gives CAIGGGQSTDTQYF.

This clonotype was detected a few times. The chain uses TRBV6-2 or TRBV6-3 and TRBJ2-7; the D gene is possibly TRBD2 (6 bases). The germline CDR1 and CDR2 sequences are MNHEY and SVGEGT. The length of the CDR3 is 15 residues. Trimming removed 2 bases at V and 2 bases at J, with 13 bases between. CDR3 DNA: TGTGCCAGCAGTTACGATGCAGGGACTCCCTACGAGCAGTACTTC. This codes for CASSYDAGTPYEQYF.

The chain employs TRBV20-1 and TRBJ2-7; tentative D call: TRBD2 (7 bases). Trimming stripped 5 bases from V and 0 bases from J, with 14 bases between. This CDR3 is built from 14 residues. Germline V gene data show CDR1 as DFQATT and CDR2 as SNEGSKA (reference sequence). In DNA form, the CDR3 reads TGCAGTGCTGGGGGGGGCGGAGCCTCCTACGAGCAGTACTTC. It translates to CSAGGGGASYEQYF.

The J gene is TRBJ2-7, the V gene TRBV7-9; D possibly corresponds to TRBD2 (5 bases). This CDR3 is built from 12 residues. Trimming pared 3 bases from V and 5 bases from J, leaving 8 bases between. CDR1 SEHNR and CDR2 FQNEAQ come from the germline V gene (reference sequence). The CDR3 protein is CASSFNSDEQYF. The CDR3 DNA reads TGTGCCAGCAGCTTTAATAGCGACGAGCAGTACTTC.